The present TCR beta chain was sequenced within a study of blood T cells in healthy people across ages. Study-wide findings and caveats: CMV infection status of these donors was not known.

A second PCR of roughly 7 to 11 cycles used a sample-barcoded 5' primer and a J-beta primer mix. A 12-random-nucleotide template-switch adaptor tagged each cDNA molecule. Every sample produced at least 2.5 million CDR3-containing paired-end reads. TCRdb reprocessed the 5' RACE reads via MiXCR and lists one record per CDR3 protein. The sample holds about 1.4 million distinct CDR3 sequences, approximately 63% seen once. Total RNA, at least 6 micrograms per sample, was extracted from PBMCs. Remarks on this clonotype: The antigen is unknown.

Germline V gene sequence: CDR1 KGHDR, CDR2 SFDVKD. The CDR3 spans 13 residues. Trimming removed 8 bases from V and 5 bases from J; junction bases left unmatched: 6. The source is a young man in good health. Input material: blood. The chain joins TRBV24-1 to TRBJ2-5; 8 positions agree with TRBD2. CDR3 nucleotide sequence: TGTGCCACCAAAGCGGGGGCCCAGGAGACCCAGTACTTC. Encoded protein: CATKAGAQETQYF.